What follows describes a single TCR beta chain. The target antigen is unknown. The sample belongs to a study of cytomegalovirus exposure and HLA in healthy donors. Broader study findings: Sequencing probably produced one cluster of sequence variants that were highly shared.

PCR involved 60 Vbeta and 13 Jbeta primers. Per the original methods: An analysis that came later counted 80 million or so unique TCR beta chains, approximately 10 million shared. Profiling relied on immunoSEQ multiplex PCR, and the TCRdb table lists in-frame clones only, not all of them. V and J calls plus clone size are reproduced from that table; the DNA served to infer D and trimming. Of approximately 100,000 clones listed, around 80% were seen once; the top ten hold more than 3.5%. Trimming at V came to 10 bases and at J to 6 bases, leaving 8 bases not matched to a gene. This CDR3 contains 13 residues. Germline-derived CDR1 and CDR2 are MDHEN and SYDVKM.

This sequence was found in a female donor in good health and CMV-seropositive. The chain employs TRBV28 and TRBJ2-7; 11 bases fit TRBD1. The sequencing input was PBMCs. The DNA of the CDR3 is TGTGCCACCCTACGGACAGGGGGCGGCGAGCAGTACTTC. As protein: CATLRTGGGEQYF.